Listed below are T cell receptor beta chains from one sample, sequenced in a study of monozygotic twins with inflammatory bowel disease. With the 5' RACE reads reprocessed, TCRdb shows one record per CDR3 protein and no DNA. Here the sample table reports more than 120,000 distinct CDR3 sequences. Input material: blood. The receptor set was obtained from a human donor with ulcerative colitis or Crohn's disease, or a healthy co-twin of an affected twin (not recorded which). CDR3s include the opening cysteine and the closing phenylalanine or tryptophan.

V gene: TRBV29-1; J gene: TRBJ2-7; CDR3 protein: CSVHSDFNSYEQYF
V gene: TRBV2; J gene: TRBJ2-3; CDR3 protein: CASRPRGLYLHTQYF
V gene: TRBV3-1; J gene: TRBJ2-7; CDR3 protein: CASSRGTSGTTYEQYF
V gene: TRBV20-1; J gene: TRBJ2-7; CDR3 protein: CSARTPSSYEQYF
V gene: TRBV6-6; J gene: TRBJ1-1; CDR3 protein: CASSERHDTEAFF
V gene: TRBV5-8; J gene: TRBJ1-2; CDR3 protein: CASSLGQGGYGYTF
V gene: TRBV7-7; J gene: TRBJ1-3; CDR3 protein: CAAGGGSGNTIYF
V gene: TRBV7-6; J gene: TRBJ1-5; CDR3 protein: CASSLVPDSNQPQHF
V gene: TRBV6-2/TRBV6-3; J gene: TRBJ1-1; CDR3 protein: CASSYLPTEAFF
V gene: TRBV5-4; J gene: TRBJ1-2; CDR3 protein: CASSSLGGALSYGYTF
V gene: TRBV7-2; J gene: TRBJ2-7; CDR3 protein: CASSLQGQGAGEQYF
V gene: TRBV7-3; J gene: TRBJ1-2; CDR3 protein: CASSLNRGQGYTF
V gene: TRBV11-1; J gene: TRBJ1-6; CDR3 protein: CASSLVYTYNSPLHF
V gene: TRBV29-1; J gene: TRBJ2-7; CDR3 protein: CSVDQGAYEQYF
V gene: TRBV28; J gene: TRBJ1-1; CDR3 protein: CASRPGVESTEAFF
V gene: TRBV5-1; J gene: TRBJ2-7; CDR3 protein: CASSPLAQPAYEQYF
V gene: TRBV12-3/TRBV12-4; J gene: TRBJ1-2; CDR3 protein: CANKGGEGIYGYTF
V gene: TRBV12-3/TRBV12-4; J gene: TRBJ1-6; CDR3 protein: CASSLGTGRSSYNSPLHF
V gene: TRBV7-3; J gene: TRBJ1-1; CDR3 protein: CASSLRAGGPEAFF
V gene: TRBV12-3/TRBV12-4; J gene: TRBJ2-5; CDR3 protein: CASSHLPGQGEETQYF
V gene: TRBV28; J gene: TRBJ1-2; CDR3 protein: CASSPRDSWMVVYGYTF
V gene: TRBV12-3/TRBV12-4; J gene: TRBJ2-7; CDR3 protein: CATPRKGEQYF
V gene: TRBV20-1; J gene: TRBJ2-5; CDR3 protein: CSALDIGRGGGETQYF
V gene: TRBV20-1; J gene: TRBJ2-7; CDR3 protein: CSASRAGGSSYEQYF
V gene: TRBV14; J gene: TRBJ2-3; CDR3 protein: CASSQAAGGYTDTQYF
V gene: TRBV7-3; J gene: TRBJ2-5; CDR3 protein: CASSVQGGSETQYF
V gene: TRBV11-1; J gene: TRBJ2-1; CDR3 protein: CASSLRGDRLNEQFF
V gene: TRBV5-1; J gene: TRBJ1-2; CDR3 protein: CASSLSAGTGGYTF
V gene: TRBV6-1; J gene: TRBJ2-1; CDR3 protein: CASSEHGGNEQFF
V gene: TRBV11-2; J gene: TRBJ2-4; CDR3 protein: CASSLEVPRRGAGAKNIQYF
V gene: TRBV6-1; J gene: TRBJ2-5; CDR3 protein: CASSDRGLQETQHF
V gene: TRBV5-1; J gene: TRBJ2-2; CDR3 protein: CASSLVAGGRGTGELFF
V gene: TRBV20-1; J gene: TRBJ2-1; CDR3 protein: CSANPGRPTNEQFF
V gene: TRBV7-9; J gene: TRBJ1-6; CDR3 protein: CASSLSQSRAGGSPLHF
V gene: TRBV29-1; J gene: TRBJ2-2; CDR3 protein: CSAGQPNTGELFF
V gene: TRBV6-4; J gene: TRBJ2-1; CDR3 protein: CASSAGTNNEQFF
V gene: TRBV5-1; J gene: TRBJ2-5; CDR3 protein: CASSTPGTGQETQYF
V gene: TRBV30; J gene: TRBJ2-5; CDR3 protein: CAWSAGETQYF
V gene: TRBV20-1; J gene: TRBJ2-7; CDR3 protein: CSAGETGFSYEQYF
V gene: TRBV7-2; J gene: TRBJ2-7; CDR3 protein: CASSFEGTYEQYF
V gene: TRBV15; J gene: TRBJ1-6; CDR3 protein: CATSRDPGNSPLHF
V gene: TRBV9; J gene: TRBJ1-2; CDR3 protein: CASSVSGQTNYGYTF
V gene: TRBV20-1; J gene: TRBJ1-5; CDR3 protein: CSAPLDRVGNQPQHF
V gene: TRBV5-1; J gene: TRBJ1-1; CDR3 protein: CASSSDGVNTEAFF
V gene: TRBV18; J gene: TRBJ2-5; CDR3 protein: CASSSGTGGQETQYF
V gene: TRBV19; J gene: TRBJ2-3; CDR3 protein: CASSIDRSTDTQYF
V gene: TRBV20-1; J gene: TRBJ2-5; CDR3 protein: CSARGRTSGAETQYF
V gene: TRBV9; J gene: TRBJ1-5; CDR3 protein: CASSPSSNQPQHF